The clone carrying this T cell receptor (beta chain) was picked up a small number of times. This entry is derived from a study of CD8+CD57+ T cells in acquired aplastic anemia. Researchers used genomic DNA as the template to profile TCR beta VDJ and CDR3. MiXCR, run by TCRdb on the reads, gives a single entry per CDR3 protein. In the table there are some 120,000 distinct CDR3 sequences, almost 40% of which are singletons. For sequencing, patients were chosen who had shown expansion of CD8+CD57+ cells by flow cytometry. In all patients, the disease was severe acquired aplastic anemia. V lost 8 bases and J lost 0, with 10 bases in between. Germline values: CDR1 MNHNS, CDR2 SASEGT. The CDR3 is 13 residues long.

The receptor comes from a human donor with aplastic anemia. Input material: sorted CD4+, CD8+, or CD8+CD57+ T cells (not recorded which) from PBMCs. The chain recombines TRBV6-1 with TRBJ1-1; D is uncertain. In nucleotides, the CDR3 is TGTGCCAGCCTACATGAGCTGAACACTGAAGCTTTCTTT. This translates into CASLHELNTEAFF.